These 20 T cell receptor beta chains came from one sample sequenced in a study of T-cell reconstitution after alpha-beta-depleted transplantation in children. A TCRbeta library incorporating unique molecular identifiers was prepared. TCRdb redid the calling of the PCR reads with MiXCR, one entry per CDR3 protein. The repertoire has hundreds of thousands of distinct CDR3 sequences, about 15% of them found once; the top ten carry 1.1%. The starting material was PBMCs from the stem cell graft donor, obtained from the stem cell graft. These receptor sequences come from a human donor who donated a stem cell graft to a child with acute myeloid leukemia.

The CDR3 protein is CASSSKDLTDTQYF. The DNA for the CDR3 is TGTGCCAGCAGCTCTAAGGATCTCACAGATACGCAGTATTTT. The chain recombines TRBV7-2 with TRBJ2-3, with D hard to call. The ends were cut back, 4 bases at V and 2 bases at J, with 10 bases in the middle. CDR1 and CDR2 (germline): SGHTA, FQGNSA. CDR3 length equals 14 residues.

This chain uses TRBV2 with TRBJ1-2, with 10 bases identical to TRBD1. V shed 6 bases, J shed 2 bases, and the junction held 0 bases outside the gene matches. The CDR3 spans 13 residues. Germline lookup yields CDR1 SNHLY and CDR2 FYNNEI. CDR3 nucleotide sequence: TGTGCCAGCAGGGGACAGGGGAACTATGGCTACACCTTC. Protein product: CASRGQGNYGYTF.

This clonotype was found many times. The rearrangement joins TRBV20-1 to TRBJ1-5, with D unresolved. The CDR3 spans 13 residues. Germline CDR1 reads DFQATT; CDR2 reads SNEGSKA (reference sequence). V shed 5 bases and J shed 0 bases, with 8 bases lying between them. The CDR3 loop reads CSAPSNSNQPQHF. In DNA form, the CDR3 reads TGCAGTGCTCCGAGCAATAGCAATCAGCCCCAGCATTTT.

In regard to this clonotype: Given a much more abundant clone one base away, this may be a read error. The DNA of the CDR3 is TGCAGTGCTAGCCAGTCAGGGGGCTTGAACACTGAAGCTTTCTTT. Protein sequence: CSASQSGGLNTEAFF. The rearrangement uses TRBV20-1 and TRBJ1-1; 8 bases align to TRBD1. CDR3 size: 15 residues. In germline, CDR1 is DFQATT, CDR2 SNEGSKA (reference sequence). The V segment lost 3 bases and the J segment 0 bases; nucleotides outside the gene matches: 6.

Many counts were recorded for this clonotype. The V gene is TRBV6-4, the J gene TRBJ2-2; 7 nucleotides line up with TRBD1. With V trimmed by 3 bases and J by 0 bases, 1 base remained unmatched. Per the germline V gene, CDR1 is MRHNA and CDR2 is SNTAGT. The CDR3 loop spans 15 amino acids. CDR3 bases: TGTGCCAGCAGTGAAGGGGGCACGAACACCGGGGAGCTGTTTTTT. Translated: CASSEGGTNTGELFF.

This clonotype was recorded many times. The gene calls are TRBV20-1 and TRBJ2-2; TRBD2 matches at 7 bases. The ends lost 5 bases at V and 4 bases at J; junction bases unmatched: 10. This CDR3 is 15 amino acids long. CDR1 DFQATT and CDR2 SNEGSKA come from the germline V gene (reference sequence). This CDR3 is CSAGKSGVGTGELFF. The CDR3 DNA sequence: TGCAGTGCTGGCAAAAGCGGGGTGGGCACCGGGGAGCTGTTTTTT.

The chain's CDR3 is CASSFRTGGSTEAFF. The CDR3 coding sequence is TGCGCCAGCAGCTTCCGGACAGGGGGCAGCACTGAAGCTTTCTTT. The chain joins TRBV5-1 to TRBJ1-1; TRBD1 matches 11 bases. This CDR3 is 15 amino acids long. The germline CDR1 and CDR2 sequences are SGHRS and YFSETQ. Trimming cost V 2 bases and J 4 bases; bases outside gene matches: 4.

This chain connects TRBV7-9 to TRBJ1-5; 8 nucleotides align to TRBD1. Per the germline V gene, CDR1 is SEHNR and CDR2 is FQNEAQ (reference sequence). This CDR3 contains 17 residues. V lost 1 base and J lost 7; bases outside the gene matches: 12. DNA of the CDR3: TGTGCCAGCAGCTTAGGTAGCGGACAGGGCCTGAGCCAGCCCCAGCATTTT. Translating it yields CASSLGSGQGLSQPQHF.

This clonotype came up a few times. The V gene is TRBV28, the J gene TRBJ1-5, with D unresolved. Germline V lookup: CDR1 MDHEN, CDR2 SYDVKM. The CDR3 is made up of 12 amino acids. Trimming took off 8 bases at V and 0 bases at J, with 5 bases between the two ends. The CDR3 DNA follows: TGTGCCAGCGTTGATAGCAATCAGCCCCAGCATTTT. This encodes CASVDSNQPQHF.

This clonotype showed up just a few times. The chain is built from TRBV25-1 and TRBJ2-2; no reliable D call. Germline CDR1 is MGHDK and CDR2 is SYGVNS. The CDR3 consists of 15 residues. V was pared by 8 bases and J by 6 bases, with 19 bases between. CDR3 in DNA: TGTGCCAGCTCCGACCTTGATTACGTGGCCGGGGAGCTGTTTTTT. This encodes CASSDLDYVAGELFF.

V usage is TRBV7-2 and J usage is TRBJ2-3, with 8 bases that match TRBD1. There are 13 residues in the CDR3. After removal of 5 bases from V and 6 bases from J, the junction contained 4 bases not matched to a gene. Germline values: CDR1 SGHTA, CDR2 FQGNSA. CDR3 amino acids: CASSPHRGDTQYF. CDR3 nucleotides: TGTGCCAGCAGCCCGCACAGGGGGGATACGCAGTATTTT.

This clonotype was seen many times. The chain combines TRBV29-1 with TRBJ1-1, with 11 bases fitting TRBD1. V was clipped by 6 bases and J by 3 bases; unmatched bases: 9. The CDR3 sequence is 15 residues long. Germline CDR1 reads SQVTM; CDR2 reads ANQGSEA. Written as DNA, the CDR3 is TGCAGCGTCCGCCGGGACAGGGGGTCTTACACTGAAGCTTTCTTT. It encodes CSVRRDRGSYTEAFF.

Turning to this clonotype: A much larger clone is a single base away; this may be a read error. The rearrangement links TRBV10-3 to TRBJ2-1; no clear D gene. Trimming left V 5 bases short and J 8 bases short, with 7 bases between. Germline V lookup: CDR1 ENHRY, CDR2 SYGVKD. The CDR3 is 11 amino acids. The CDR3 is CAISYLYEQFF. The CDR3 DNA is TGTGCCATCAGTTACCTGTATGAGCAGTTCTTC.

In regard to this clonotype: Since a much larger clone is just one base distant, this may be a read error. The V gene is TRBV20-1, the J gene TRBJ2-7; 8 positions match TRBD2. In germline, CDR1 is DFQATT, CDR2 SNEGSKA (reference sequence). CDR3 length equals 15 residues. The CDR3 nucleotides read TGCTGTGCTAGAAGAGAAGGGCGGGGGGAGTTAGAGCAGTACTTC. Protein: CCARREGRGELEQYF.

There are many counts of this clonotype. This chain's CDR3 is CASNRDRVGEQFF. As DNA, the CDR3 is TGTGCCAGCAACCGGGACAGGGTCGGCGAGCAGTTCTTC. V and J are TRBV7-2 and TRBJ2-1; TRBD1 matches at 9 bases. V lost 7 bases, J lost 10 bases, and 8 bases stayed unmatched. Germline assignment: CDR1 SGHTA and CDR2 FQGNSA. This CDR3 has 13 amino acids.

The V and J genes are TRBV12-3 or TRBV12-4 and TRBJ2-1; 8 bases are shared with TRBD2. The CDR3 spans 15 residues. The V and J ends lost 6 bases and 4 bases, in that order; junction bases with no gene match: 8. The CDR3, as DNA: TGTGCCAGCAGCCAGCGGGGGCCGTCGTACAATGAGCAGTTCTTC. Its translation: CASSQRGPSYNEQFF.

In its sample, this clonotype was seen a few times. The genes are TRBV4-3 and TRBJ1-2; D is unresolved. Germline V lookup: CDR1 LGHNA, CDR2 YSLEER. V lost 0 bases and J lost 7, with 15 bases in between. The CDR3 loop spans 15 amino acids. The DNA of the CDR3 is TGCGCCAGCAGCCAAGAAAATCTGGGCCGCAGTGGCTACACCTTC. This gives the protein CASSQENLGRSGYTF.

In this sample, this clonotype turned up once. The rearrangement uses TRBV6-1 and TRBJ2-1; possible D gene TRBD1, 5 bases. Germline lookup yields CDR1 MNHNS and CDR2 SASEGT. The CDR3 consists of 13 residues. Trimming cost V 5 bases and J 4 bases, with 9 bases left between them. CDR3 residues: CASSQTAYNEQFF. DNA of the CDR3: TGTGCCAGCAGTCAGACAGCTTACAATGAGCAGTTCTTC.

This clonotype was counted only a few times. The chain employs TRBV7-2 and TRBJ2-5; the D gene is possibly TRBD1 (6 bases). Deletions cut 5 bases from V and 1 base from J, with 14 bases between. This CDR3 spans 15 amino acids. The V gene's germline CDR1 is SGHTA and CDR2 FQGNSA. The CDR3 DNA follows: TGTGCCAGCAGCCCAGGGGTTGGGATCCAAGAGACCCAGTACTTC. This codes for CASSPGVGIQETQYF.

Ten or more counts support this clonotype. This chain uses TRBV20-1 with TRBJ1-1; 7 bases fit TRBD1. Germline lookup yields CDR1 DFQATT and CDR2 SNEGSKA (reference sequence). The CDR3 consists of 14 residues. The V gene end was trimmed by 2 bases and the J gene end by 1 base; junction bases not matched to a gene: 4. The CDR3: CSARSDRTNTEAFF. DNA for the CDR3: TGCAGTGCTAGATCGGACAGGACGAACACTGAAGCTTTCTTT.